A single sample is the source of the 9 T cell receptor beta chains below, sequenced in a study of blood T cell repertoires in COVID-19. Data came from immunoSEQ multiplex PCR; TCRdb stores just in-frame clones and leaves some out. This sample yields 25,000 to 35,000 clones, of which 75% to 90% are seen a single time; around a sixth belongs to the top ten. The sample taken for sequencing was peripheral blood. The receptor source for this set is a man aged 65-85 years with active COVID-19.

The chain combines TRBV7-5 with TRBJ2-7; the D call of TRBD2 is as the table states it, not checked on the DNA. TRBV7-5 is labeled a pseudogene. This CDR3 is built from 17 residues. CDR3 DNA sequence: TGTGCCAGAAGCACCCAAGTGAGAAGCGGGGTGGCTGCCGAGCAGTACTTC. Translating it yields CARSTQVRSGVAAEQYF.

The chain carries TRBV6-5 and TRBJ2-1, with D maybe TRBD2 (6 bases). V was cut by 7 bases and J by 6 bases, with 13 bases left in between. Germline V CDR1 and CDR2: MNHEY, SVGAGI. This CDR3 comprises 13 residues. The CDR3 loop is CASTSQGGNEQFF. The CDR3, as DNA: TGTGCCAGCACCAGTCAGGGAGGCAATGAGCAGTTCTTC.

The CDR3 DNA reads as TGTGCCAGCTCACCTAACTTGGACAGGATACAAGAGACCCAGTACTTC. Amino acid sequence: CASSPNLDRIQETQYF. The rearrangement uses TRBV18 and TRBJ2-5, with TRBD1 identical over 7 bases. V trimming: 3 bases; J trimming: 2 bases; junction bases outside the gene matches: 9. CDR1 and CDR2 (germline): KGHSH, LQKENI. CDR3 length equals 16 residues. Filled out from reference TRBV18 and TRBJ2-5, the complete variable domain reads NAGVMQNPRHLVRRRGQEARLRCSPMKGHSHVYWYRQLPEEGLKFMVYLQKENIIDESGMPKERFSAEFPKEGPSILRIQQVVRGDSAAYFCASSPNLDRIQETQYFGPGTRLLVL.

Only one count was recorded for this clone. This chain connects TRBV11-1 to TRBJ1-2; 8 nucleotides align to TRBD1. Germline V gene lookup returns CDR1 SGHAT and CDR2 FQDESV (reference sequence). V trimming: 5 bases; J trimming: 4 bases; junction bases outside the gene matches: 9. The CDR3 sequence is 15 residues long. The CDR3 DNA is TGTGCCAGCAGCCTTAACAGGGGGACTGTCTATGGCTACACCTTC. Translation gives CASSLNRGTVYGYTF.

The V gene is TRBV7-3, the J gene TRBJ2-3, with 15 bases fitting TRBD2. This CDR3 contains 16 residues. Germline V gene lookup returns CDR1 SGHTA and CDR2 FQGTGA. V shed 5 bases and J 7 bases; nucleotides not matched to a gene: 7. CDR3 amino acids: CASSPRTSGGANTQYF. CDR3 sequence (DNA): TGTGCCAGCAGCCCCAGGACTAGCGGGGGGGCCAATACGCAGTATTTT.

The chain uses TRBV18 and TRBJ1-5; weak D call: TRBD1 (6 bases). V lost 2 bases to trimming and J lost 0 bases, with 8 bases between them. The CDR3 totals 15 residues. Germline CDR1 KGHSH, CDR2 LQKENI. The CDR3: CASSPLGGSNQPQHF. The CDR3 nucleotides read TGTGCCAGCTCACCATTAGGGGGTAGCAATCAGCCCCAGCATTTT.

The CDR3 DNA is TGTGCCAGCAACAGGGTGGAGAAAACAGGAGAGACCCAGTACTTC. Translation gives CASNRVEKTGETQYF. The chain links TRBV2 to TRBJ2-5, with D possibly matching TRBD1 (6 bases). Germline V gene data show CDR1 as SNHLY and CDR2 as FYNNEI. There are 15 residues in the CDR3. V shed 7 bases and J shed 4 bases, with 19 bases lying between them.

The chain joins TRBV6-4 to TRBJ2-3; the D gene is possibly TRBD2 (5 bases). This CDR3 has 14 amino acids. Trimming pared 5 bases from V and 5 bases from J, leaving 14 bases between. Looked up from germline, CDR1 is MRHNA and CDR2 is SNTAGT. The CDR3 coding sequence is TGTGCCAGCAGTTCCTCGAGGGTGGGAGATACGCAGTATTTT. This sequence encodes CASSSSRVGDTQYF.

The CDR3 DNA follows: TGTGCCACCAGCAGAGATTTGGGCAATTCATACGAGCAGTACTTC. Residues: CATSRDLGNSYEQYF. The chain employs TRBV15 and TRBJ2-7; D is ambiguous. This CDR3 spans 15 amino acids. Per the germline V gene, CDR1 is LNHNV and CDR2 is YYDKDF (reference sequence). Trimming cost V 0 bases and J 4 bases, with 13 bases left between them.